The sample holds one count of the clone carrying this TCR beta chain. The CDR3 is 15 residues long. The V gene's germline CDR1 is SNHLY and CDR2 FYNNEI. V was clipped by 5 bases and J by 2 bases; unmatched bases: 7. In the source study's methods: For nucleated cells, counts were estimated from reference gene primer amplification. Here immunoSEQ multiplex PCR was the method, and the copy in TCRdb shows in-frame clones only, minus some. From that table come the V and J calls and clone size; the DNA was used to work out D and trimming. The table includes approximately 160,000 clones, approximately 83% detected once. This sample is drawn from a study of blood T cell repertoires in COVID-19. Study details: The cDNA or gDNA used as material had been derived from T cells, B-cell-depleted T cells, or PBMCs.

The sample consisted of peripheral blood. The sequence came from a woman aged 60-75 years with acute or convalescent COVID-19. The chain combines TRBV2 with TRBJ2-3, with 7 bases lining up with TRBD1. CDR3 sequence (DNA): TGTGCCAGCAGTATACAGGGGAATCCCACAGATACGCAGTATTTT. Translating gives CASSIQGNPTDTQYF.